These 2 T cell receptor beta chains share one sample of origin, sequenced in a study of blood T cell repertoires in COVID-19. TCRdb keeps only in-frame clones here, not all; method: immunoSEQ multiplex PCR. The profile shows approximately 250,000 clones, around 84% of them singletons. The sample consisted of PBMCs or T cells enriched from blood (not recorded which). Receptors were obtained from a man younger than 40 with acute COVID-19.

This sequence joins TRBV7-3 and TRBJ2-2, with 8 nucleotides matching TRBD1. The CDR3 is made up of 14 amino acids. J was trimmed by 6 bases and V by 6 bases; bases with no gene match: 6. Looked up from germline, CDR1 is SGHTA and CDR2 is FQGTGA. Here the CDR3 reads CASRQDRAAGELFF. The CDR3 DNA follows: TGTGCCAGCAGACAGGACAGGGCGGCCGGGGAGCTGTTTTTT.

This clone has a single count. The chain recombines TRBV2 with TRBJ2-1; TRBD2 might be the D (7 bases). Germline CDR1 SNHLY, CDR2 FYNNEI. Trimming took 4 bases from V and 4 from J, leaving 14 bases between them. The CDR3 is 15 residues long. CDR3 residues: CASSVGGAAYNEQFF. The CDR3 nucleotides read TGTGCCAGCAGTGTAGGGGGGGCTGCGTACAATGAGCAGTTCTTC.